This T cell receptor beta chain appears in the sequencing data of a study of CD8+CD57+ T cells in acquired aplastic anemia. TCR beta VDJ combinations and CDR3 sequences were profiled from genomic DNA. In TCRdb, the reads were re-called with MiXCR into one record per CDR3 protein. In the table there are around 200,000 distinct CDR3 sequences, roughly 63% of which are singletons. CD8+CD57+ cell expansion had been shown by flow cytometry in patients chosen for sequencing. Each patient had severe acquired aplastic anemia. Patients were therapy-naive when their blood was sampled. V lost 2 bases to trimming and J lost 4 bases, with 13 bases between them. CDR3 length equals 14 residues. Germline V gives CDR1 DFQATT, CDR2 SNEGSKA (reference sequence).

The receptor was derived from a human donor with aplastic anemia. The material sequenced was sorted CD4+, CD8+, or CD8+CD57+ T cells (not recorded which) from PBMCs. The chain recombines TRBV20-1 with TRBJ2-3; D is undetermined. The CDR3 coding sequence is TGCAGTGCTAGAACGTATTCGTGGGCAGATACGCAGTATTTT. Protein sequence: CSARTYSWADTQYF.